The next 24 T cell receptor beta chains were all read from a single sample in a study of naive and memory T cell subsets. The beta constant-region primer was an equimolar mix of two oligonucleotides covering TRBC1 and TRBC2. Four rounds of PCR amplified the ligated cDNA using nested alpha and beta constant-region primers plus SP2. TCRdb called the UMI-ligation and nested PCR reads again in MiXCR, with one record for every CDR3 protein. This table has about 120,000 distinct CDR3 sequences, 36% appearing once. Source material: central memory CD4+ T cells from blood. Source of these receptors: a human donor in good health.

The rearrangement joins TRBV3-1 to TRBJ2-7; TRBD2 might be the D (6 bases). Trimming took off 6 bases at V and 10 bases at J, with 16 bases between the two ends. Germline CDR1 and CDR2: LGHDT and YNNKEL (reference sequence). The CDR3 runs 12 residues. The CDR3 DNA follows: TGTGCCAGCAGTCACCCCGGGGGAGGACAGTACTTC. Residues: CASSHPGGGQYF.

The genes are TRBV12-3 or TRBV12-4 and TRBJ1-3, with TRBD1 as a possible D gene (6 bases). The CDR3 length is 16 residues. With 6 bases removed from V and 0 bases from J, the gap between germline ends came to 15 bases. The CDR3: CASSPDSFNSGNTIYF. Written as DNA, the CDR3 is TGTGCCAGCAGCCCGGACAGTTTTAACTCTGGAAACACCATATATTTT.

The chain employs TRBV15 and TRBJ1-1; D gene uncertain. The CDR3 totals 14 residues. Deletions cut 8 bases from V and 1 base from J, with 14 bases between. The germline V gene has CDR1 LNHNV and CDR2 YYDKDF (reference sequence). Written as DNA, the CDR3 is TGTGCCACCTCGATTCCGCCAGCGAACACTGAAGCTTTCTTT. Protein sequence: CATSIPPANTEAFF.

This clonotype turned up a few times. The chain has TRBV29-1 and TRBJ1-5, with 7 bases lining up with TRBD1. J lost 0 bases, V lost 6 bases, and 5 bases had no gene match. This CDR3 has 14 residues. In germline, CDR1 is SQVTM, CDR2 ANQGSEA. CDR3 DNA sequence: TGCAGCGTCCAACAGGGGCCTAGCAATCAGCCCCAGCATTTT. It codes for CSVQQGPSNQPQHF.

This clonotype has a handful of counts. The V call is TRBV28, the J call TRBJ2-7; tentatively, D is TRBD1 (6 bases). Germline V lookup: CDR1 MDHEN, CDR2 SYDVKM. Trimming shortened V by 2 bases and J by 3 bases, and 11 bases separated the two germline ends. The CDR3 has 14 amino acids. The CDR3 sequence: CASSLRQVGYEQYF. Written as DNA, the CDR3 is TGTGCCAGCAGTTTACGACAGGTGGGCTACGAGCAGTACTTC.

The CDR3: CASSYGTSRADTQYF. In DNA, the CDR3 is TGTGCCAGCAGCTACGGGACTAGTCGGGCAGATACGCAGTATTTT. The rearrangement uses TRBV7-2 and TRBJ2-3, with TRBD2 identical over 8 bases. Unmatched junction bases numbered 7, after V lost 4 bases and J lost 4 bases. This CDR3 has 15 residues. The germline V gene has CDR1 SGHTA and CDR2 FQGNSA.

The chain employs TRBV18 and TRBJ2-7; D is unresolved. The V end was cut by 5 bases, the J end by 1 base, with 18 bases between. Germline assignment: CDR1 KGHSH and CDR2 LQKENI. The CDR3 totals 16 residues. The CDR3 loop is CASSGFGQTKSYEQYF. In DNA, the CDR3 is TGTGCCAGCTCAGGTTTCGGGCAGACGAAGTCCTACGAGCAGTACTTC.

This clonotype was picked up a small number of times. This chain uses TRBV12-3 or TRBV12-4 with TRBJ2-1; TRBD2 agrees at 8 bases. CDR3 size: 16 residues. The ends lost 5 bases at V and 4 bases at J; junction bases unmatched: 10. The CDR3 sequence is CASSPGGASRYNEQFF. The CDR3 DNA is TGTGCCAGCAGTCCCGGGGGGGCTAGCCGTTACAATGAGCAGTTCTTC.

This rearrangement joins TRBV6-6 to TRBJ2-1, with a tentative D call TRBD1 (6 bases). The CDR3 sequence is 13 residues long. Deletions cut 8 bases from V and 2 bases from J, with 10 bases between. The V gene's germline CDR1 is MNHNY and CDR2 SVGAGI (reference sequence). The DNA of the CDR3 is TGTGCCAGCGTGTCAGGGGCCTACAATGAGCAGTTCTTC. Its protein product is CASVSGAYNEQFF.

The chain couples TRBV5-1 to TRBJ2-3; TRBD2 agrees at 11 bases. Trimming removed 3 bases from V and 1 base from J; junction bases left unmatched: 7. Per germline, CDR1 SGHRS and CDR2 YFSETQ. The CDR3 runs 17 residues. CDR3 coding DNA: TGCGCCAGCAGCTCCGCTGGACTAGCGGGTGGCACAGATACGCAGTATTTT. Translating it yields CASSSAGLAGGTDTQYF.

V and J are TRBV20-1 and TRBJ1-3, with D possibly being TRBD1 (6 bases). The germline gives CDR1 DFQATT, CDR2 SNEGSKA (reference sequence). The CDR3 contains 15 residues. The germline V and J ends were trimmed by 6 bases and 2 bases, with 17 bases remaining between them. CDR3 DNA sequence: TGCAGTGCCATTATAAGAGGGGGTACTGGAAACACCATATATTTT. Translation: CSAIIRGGTGNTIYF.

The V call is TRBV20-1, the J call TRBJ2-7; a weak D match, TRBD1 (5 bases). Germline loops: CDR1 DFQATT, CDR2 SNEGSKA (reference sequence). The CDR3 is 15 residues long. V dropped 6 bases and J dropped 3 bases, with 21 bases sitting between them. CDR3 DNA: TGCAGTGCCCAGAGCCGGTCAGGGAACAACTACGAGCAGTACTTC. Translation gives CSAQSRSGNNYEQYF.

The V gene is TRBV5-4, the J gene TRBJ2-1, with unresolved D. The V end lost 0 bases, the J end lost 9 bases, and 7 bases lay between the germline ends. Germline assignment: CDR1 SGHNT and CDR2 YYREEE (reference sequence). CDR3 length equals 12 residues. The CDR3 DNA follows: TGTGCCAGCAGCTTGGAAGTGTCTGAGCAGTTCTTC. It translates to CASSLEVSEQFF.

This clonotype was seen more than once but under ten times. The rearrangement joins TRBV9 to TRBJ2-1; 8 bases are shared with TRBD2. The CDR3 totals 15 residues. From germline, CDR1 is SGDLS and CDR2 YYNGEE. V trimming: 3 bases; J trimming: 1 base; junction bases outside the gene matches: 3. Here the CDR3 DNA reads TGTGCCAGCAGCGGGGGGACTAGTTCCTACAATGAGCAGTTCTTC. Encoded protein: CASSGGTSSYNEQFF.

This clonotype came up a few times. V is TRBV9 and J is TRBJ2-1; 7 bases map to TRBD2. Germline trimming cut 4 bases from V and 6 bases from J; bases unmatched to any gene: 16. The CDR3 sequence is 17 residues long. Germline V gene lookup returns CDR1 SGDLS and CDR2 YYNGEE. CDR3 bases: TGTGCCAGCAGCTATCGCGGGAGCTCGCCAACGGGCAATGAGCAGTTCTTC. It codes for CASSYRGSSPTGNEQFF.

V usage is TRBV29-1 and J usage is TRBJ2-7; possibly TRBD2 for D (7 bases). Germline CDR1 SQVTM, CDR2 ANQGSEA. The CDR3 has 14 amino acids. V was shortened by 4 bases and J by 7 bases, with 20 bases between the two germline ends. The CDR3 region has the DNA TGCAGCGTTGCGGCCAGCGGGACACTTCGAGAGCAGTACTTC. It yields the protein CSVAASGTLREQYF.

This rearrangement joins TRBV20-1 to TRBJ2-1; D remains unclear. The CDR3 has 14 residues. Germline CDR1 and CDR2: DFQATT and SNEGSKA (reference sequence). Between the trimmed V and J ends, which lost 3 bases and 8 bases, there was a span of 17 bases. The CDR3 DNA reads TGCAGTGCTAGGTACCCCTTTGGCATCGATGAGCAGTTCTTC. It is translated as CSARYPFGIDEQFF.

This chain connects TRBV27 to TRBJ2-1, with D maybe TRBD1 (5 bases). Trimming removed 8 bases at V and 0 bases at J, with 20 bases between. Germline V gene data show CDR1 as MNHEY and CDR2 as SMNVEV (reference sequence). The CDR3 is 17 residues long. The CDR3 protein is CASWGWVDRSSYNEQFF. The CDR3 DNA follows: TGTGCCAGCTGGGGCTGGGTGGACCGTAGCTCCTACAATGAGCAGTTCTTC.

The DNA of the CDR3 is TGTGCCAGCAGCAGTGGCCCCACACCGAGGGCTTTCTTT. It yields the protein CASSSGPTPRAFF. The gene calls are TRBV5-4 and TRBJ1-1, with D uncertain. CDR1 is SGHNT, CDR2 YYREEE, per germline (reference sequence). The V end lost 4 bases, the J end lost 11 bases, and 18 bases lay between the germline ends. The CDR3 length is 13 residues.

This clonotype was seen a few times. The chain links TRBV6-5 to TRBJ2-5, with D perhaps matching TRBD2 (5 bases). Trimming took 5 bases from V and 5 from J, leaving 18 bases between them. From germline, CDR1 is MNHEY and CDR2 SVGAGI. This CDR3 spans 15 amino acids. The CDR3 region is CASSKRHGNAETQYF. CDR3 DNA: TGTGCCAGCAGTAAGCGTCACGGGAATGCGGAGACCCAGTACTTC.

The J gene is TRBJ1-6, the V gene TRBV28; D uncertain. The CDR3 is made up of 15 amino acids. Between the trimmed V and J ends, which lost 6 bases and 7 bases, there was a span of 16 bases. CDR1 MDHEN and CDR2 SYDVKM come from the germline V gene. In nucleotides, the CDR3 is TGTGCCAGCAGACCCTACGAGATGGGGAATTCACCCCTCCACTTT. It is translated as CASRPYEMGNSPLHF.

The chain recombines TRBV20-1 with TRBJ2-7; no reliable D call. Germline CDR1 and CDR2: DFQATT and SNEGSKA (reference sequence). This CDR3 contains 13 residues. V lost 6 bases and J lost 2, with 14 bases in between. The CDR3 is CSAPSQVAYEQYF. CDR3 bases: TGCAGTGCCCCGTCCCAGGTAGCCTACGAGCAGTACTTC.

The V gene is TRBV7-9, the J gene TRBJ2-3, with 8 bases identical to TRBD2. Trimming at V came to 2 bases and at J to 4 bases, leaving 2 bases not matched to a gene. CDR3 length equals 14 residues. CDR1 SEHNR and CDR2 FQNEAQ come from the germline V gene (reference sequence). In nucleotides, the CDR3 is TGTGCCAGCAGCTTATCGCGGGAGGCAGATACGCAGTATTTT. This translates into CASSLSREADTQYF.

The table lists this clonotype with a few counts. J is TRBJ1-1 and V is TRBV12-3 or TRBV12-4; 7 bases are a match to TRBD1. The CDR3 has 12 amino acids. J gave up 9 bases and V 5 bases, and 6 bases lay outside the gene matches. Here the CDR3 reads CASSQDRVKAFF. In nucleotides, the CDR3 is TGTGCCAGCAGTCAAGACAGGGTGAAAGCTTTCTTT.